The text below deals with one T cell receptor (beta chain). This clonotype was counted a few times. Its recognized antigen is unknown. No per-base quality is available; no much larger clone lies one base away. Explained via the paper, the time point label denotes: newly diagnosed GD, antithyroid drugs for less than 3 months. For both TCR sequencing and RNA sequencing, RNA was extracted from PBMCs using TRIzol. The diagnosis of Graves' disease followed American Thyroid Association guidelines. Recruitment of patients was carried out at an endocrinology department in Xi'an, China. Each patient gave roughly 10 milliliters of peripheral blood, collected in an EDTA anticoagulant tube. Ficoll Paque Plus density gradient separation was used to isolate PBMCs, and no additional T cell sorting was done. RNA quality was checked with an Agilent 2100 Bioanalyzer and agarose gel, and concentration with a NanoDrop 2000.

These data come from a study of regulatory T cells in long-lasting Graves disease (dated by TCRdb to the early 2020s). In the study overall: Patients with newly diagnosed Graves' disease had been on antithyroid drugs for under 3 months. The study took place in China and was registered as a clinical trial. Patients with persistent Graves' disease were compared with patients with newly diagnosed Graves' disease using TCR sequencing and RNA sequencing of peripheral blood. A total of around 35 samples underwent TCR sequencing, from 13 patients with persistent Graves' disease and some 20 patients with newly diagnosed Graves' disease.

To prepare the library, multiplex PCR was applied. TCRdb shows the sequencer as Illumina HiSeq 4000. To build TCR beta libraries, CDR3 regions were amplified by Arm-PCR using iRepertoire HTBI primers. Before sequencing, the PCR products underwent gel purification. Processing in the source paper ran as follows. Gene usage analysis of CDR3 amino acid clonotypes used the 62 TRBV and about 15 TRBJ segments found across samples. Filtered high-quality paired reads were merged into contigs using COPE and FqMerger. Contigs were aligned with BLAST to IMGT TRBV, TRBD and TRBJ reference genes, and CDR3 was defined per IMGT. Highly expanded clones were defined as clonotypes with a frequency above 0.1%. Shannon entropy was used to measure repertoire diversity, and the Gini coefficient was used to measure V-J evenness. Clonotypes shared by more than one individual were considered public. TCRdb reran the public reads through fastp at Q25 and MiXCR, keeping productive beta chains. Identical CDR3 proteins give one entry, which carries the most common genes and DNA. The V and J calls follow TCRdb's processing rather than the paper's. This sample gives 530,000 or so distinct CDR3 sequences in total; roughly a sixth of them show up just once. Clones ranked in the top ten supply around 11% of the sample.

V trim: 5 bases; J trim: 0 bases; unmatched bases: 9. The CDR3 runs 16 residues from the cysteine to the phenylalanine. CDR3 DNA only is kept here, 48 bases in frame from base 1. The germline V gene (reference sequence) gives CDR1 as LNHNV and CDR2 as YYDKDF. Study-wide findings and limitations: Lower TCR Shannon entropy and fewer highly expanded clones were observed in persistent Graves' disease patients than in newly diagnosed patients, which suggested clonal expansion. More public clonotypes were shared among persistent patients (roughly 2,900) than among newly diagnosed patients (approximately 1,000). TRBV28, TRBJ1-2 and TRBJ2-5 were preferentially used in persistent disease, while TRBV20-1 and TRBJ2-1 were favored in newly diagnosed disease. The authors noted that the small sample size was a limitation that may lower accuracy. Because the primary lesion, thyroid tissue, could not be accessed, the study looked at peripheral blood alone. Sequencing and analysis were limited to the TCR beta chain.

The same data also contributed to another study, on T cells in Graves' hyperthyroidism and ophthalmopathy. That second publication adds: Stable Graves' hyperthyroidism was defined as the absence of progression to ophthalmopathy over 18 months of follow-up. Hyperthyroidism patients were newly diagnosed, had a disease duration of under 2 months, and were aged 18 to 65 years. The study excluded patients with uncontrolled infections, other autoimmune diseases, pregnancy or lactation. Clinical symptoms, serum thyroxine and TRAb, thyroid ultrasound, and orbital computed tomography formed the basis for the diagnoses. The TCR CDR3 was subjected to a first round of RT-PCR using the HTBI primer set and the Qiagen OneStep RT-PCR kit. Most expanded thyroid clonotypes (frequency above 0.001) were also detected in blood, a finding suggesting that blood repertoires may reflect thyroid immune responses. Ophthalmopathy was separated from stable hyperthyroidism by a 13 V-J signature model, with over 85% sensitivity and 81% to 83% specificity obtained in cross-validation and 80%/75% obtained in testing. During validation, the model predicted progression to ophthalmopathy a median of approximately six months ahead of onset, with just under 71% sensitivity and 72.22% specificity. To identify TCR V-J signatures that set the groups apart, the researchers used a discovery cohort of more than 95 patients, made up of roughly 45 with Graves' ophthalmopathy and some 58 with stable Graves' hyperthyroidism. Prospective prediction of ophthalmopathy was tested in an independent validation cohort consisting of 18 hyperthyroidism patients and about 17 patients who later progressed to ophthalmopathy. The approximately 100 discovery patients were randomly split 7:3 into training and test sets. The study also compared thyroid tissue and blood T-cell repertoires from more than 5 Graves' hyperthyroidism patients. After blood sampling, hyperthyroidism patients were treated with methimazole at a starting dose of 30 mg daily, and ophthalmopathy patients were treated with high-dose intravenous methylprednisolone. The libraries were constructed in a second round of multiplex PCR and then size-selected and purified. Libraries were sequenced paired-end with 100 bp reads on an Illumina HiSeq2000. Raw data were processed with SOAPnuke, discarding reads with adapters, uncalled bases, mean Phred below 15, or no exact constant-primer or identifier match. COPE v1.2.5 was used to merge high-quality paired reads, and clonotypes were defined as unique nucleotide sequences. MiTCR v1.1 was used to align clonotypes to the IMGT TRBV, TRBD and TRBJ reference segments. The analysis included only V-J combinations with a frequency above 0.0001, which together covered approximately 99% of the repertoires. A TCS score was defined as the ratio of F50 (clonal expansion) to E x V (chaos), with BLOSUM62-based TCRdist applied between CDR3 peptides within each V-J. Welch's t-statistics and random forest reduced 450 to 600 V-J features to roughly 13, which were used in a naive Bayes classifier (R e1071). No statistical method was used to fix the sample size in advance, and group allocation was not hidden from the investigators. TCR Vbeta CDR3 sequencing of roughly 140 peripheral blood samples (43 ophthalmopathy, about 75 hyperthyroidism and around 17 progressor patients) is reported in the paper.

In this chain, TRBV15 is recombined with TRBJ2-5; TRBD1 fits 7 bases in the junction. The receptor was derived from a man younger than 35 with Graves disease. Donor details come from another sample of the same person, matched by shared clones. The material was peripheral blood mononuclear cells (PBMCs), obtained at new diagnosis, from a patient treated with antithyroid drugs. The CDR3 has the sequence CATSVNRGSYQETQYF. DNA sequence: TGTGCCACCAGCGTAAACAGGGGTTCCTACCAAGAGACCCAGTACTTC.